This T cell receptor (beta chain) derives from a study of T cell responses to AZD1222 COVID-19 vaccine. Study conclusions and caveats: Across the whole spike, CD4 TCRs peaked at regions 160-218 and 743-854.

This clone was seen only a few times. Its antigen is unknown. This table comes from immunoSEQ multiplex PCR, and its TCRdb copy is limited to in-frame clones, with some not included. The repertoire holds 150,000 or so clones, with around 86% as singletons. Sample: peripheral blood, taken 28 days after the second AZD1222 dose. This receptor was taken from an adult who received the AZD1222 COVID-19 vaccine.

The CDR3: CASSLDYWTGRGEQYF. The CDR3 region has the DNA TGTGCCAGCAGCCTCGACTACTGGACAGGGAGAGGCGAGCAGTACTTC. V gene TRBV5-6 combines with J gene TRBJ2-7; 8 bases line up with TRBD1. CDR1 is SGHDT and CDR2 is YYEEEE in the germline V gene. With V trimmed by 4 bases and J by 6 bases, 15 bases remained unmatched. This CDR3 region has 16 residues. Variable domain in full (rest from reference TRBV5-6 and TRBJ2-7): DAGVTQSPTHLIKTRGQQVTLRCSPKSGHDTVSWYQQALGQGPQFIFQYYEEEERQRGNFPDRFSGHQFPNYSSELNVNALLLGDSALYLCASSLDYWTGRGEQYFGPGTRLTVT.